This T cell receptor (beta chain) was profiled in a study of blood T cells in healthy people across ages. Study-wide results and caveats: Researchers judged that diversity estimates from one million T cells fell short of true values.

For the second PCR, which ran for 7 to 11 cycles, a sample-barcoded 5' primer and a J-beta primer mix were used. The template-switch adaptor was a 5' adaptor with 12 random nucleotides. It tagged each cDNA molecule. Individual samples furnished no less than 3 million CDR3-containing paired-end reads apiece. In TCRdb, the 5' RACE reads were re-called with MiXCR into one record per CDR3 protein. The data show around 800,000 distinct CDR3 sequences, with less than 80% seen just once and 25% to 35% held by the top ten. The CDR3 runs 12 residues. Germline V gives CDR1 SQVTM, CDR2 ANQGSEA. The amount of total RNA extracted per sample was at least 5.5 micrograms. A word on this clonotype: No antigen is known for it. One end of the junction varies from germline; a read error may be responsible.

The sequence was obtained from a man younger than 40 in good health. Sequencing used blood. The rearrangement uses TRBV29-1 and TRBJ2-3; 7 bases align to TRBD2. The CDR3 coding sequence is TGTTGCGTGGCGCGGGGGTTGAATACGCAGTATTTT. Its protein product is CCVARGLNTQYF.